The entry below gives a single T cell receptor (beta chain) sequence along with its context. Authors' data handling: The authors estimated nucleated cell counts from reference gene primer amplification. Produced via immunoSEQ multiplex PCR; TCRdb's table is partial and in-frame only. D and trimming were read from the DNA, whereas the V and J calls and clone size are those reported in that table. The table includes about 91,000 clones, about 90% detected once. Germline CDR1 KGHDR, CDR2 SFDVKD. Trimming took 1 base from V and 5 from J; bases not matched to a gene: 0. The CDR3 sequence is 13 residues long. These data come from a study of blood T cell repertoires in COVID-19. Looking at the study overall: The United States, Italy and Spain were the sources of the acute and convalescent COVID-19 samples. T cells, B-cell-depleted T cells, or PBMCs provided the cDNA or gDNA that served as material.

The sequenced material came from peripheral blood. The chain has TRBV24-1 and TRBJ1-1; 7 positions match TRBD1. The TCR sequence derives from a woman in her 70s with acute or convalescent COVID-19. CDR3 region: CATSDFRGTEAFF. CDR3 in DNA: TGTGCCACCAGTGATTTCAGGGGGACTGAAGCTTTCTTT.